This T cell receptor beta chain was identified in a study of patients and donors after allogeneic stem cell transplantation. This CDR3 region has 14 residues. Germline V gives CDR1 MNHEY, CDR2 SMNVEV (reference sequence). Trimming took off 6 bases at V and 1 base at J, with 12 bases between the two ends. TCRdb itself ran the RT-PCR reads through MiXCR, one entry per CDR3 protein. The table shows around 240,000 distinct CDR3 sequences, with roughly an eighth occurring only once. Material for sequencing was blood, either unsorted or a sorted T cell fraction (not recorded which). The TCR sequence derives from a human donor who was either an allogeneic HSCT recipient or a stem cell or donor lymphocyte infusion donor (not recorded which). It is not recorded whose cells these are; they may come from a transplant donor. The chain couples TRBV27 to TRBJ1-1; possibly TRBD1 for D (5 bases). The CDR3 is CASSPARENTEAFF. As DNA, the CDR3 is TGTGCCAGCAGCCCAGCCAGGGAGAACACTGAAGCTTTCTTT.